The 25 T cell receptor beta chains in this list originate from one sample, sequenced in a study of blood T cell repertoires in COVID-19. The method was immunoSEQ multiplex PCR; TCRdb's version includes in-frame clones alone and lacks a portion of them. The profile shows roughly 400,000 clones, over 75% of them singletons. The sequencing input was PBMCs or T cells enriched from blood (not recorded which). These receptors all come from a woman between 18 and 29 years old who had been exposed to COVID-19.

V gene TRBV7-9 combines with J gene TRBJ1-1; TRBD1 agrees at 7 bases. V dropped 4 bases and J dropped 0; count of bases not matched to a gene: 2. Looked up from germline, CDR1 is SEHNR and CDR2 is FQNEAQ (reference sequence). The CDR3 consists of 14 residues. CDR3 sequence: CASSSGTVNTEAFF. The DNA of the CDR3 is TGTGCCAGCAGCTCCGGGACAGTGAACACTGAAGCTTTCTTT.

The table lists this clone with a count of one. The chain employs TRBV12-3 or TRBV12-4 and TRBJ1-2; D unclear. The CDR3 has 13 residues. V was trimmed by 2 bases and J by 0 bases, leaving 4 bases between them. The CDR3, as DNA: TGTGCCAGCAGTTTAACAACTAACTATGGCTACACCTTC. Protein: CASSLTTNYGYTF.

This clone was detected a few times. This sequence joins TRBV19 and TRBJ1-3; the match to TRBD1 covers 8 bases. CDR1 is LNHDA, CDR2 SQIVND, per germline (reference sequence). J lost 0 bases, V lost 7 bases, and 8 bases had no gene match. The CDR3 spans 16 residues. CDR3 coding DNA: TGTGCCAGTACCACTGACAGGGGCCTCTCTGGAAACACCATATATTTT. It codes for CASTTDRGLSGNTIYF. Looking up the rest from reference TRBV19 and TRBJ1-3 gives the full variable domain: DGGITQSPKYLFRKEGQNVTLSCEQNLNHDAMYWYRQDPGQGLRLIYYSQIVNDFQKGDIAEGYSVSREKKESFPLTVTSAQKNPTAFYLCASTTDRGLSGNTIYFGEGSWLTVV.

This chain links TRBV6-1 with TRBJ2-3; 10 bases fit TRBD2. The CDR3 runs 17 residues. The V segment lost 0 bases and the J segment 4 bases; nucleotides outside the gene matches: 7. CDR1 and CDR2 (germline): MNHNS, SASEGT. The chain's CDR3 is CASSEAVGLAGADTQYF. For the CDR3, the DNA is TGTGCCAGCAGTGAAGCGGTGGGGCTAGCGGGAGCAGATACGCAGTATTTT.

The chain joins TRBV30 to TRBJ1-1; TRBD1 matches 7 bases. The V and J ends lost 4 bases and 4 bases, in that order; junction bases with no gene match: 6. Germline loops: CDR1 GTSNPN, CDR2 SVGIG (reference sequence). This CDR3 is built from 13 residues. The chain's CDR3 is CAWKRQGATEAFF. In DNA form, the CDR3 reads TGTGCCTGGAAAAGACAGGGTGCCACTGAAGCTTTCTTT.

The rearrangement links TRBV5-6 to TRBJ1-3; D ambiguous. Trimming took 0 bases from V and 4 from J, leaving 14 bases between them. The CDR3 is made up of 16 amino acids. The germline CDR1 and CDR2 sequences are SGHDT and YYEEEE. In nucleotides, the CDR3 is TGTGCCAGCAGCTTGGGGAGCGGTTCCCAAGGAAACACCATATATTTT. Translating it yields CASSLGSGSQGNTIYF. The whole variable domain, remainder taken from reference TRBV5-6 and TRBJ1-3, is DAGVTQSPTHLIKTRGQQVTLRCSPKSGHDTVSWYQQALGQGPQFIFQYYEEEERQRGNFPDRFSGHQFPNYSSELNVNALLLGDSALYLCASSLGSGSQGNTIYFGEGSWLTVV.

The chain carries TRBV27 and TRBJ1-5, with D unresolved. Trimming left V 4 bases short and J 0 bases short, with 10 bases between. The CDR3 is 15 residues long. Per the germline V gene, CDR1 is MNHEY and CDR2 is SMNVEV (reference sequence). CDR3 region: CASSSSMYSNQPQHF. In nucleotides, the CDR3 is TGTGCCAGCAGTTCTTCTATGTATAGCAATCAGCCCCAGCATTTT.

The V gene is TRBV5-1, the J gene TRBJ2-3; 9 bases are shared with TRBD1. This CDR3 is built from 15 residues. Germline lookup yields CDR1 SGHRS and CDR2 YFSETQ. V dropped 3 bases and J dropped 7; count of bases not matched to a gene: 9. Here the CDR3 DNA reads TGCGCCAGCAGCTCGGACGGACAGGGGAGAAATACGCAGTATTTT. This codes for CASSSDGQGRNTQYF.

This clone has only a few counts. The chain links TRBV7-9 to TRBJ2-5; 7 bases are shared with TRBD1. The CDR3 has 13 amino acids. The J segment lost 2 bases and the V segment lost 10 bases, leaving 7 bases of the junction unmatched. Germline CDR1 reads SEHNR; CDR2 reads FQNEAQ (reference sequence). The CDR3 loop reads CATGPGQQETQYF. The CDR3 coding sequence is TGTGCCACTGGACCGGGACAGCAAGAGACCCAGTACTTC. The full variable domain, completed using reference TRBV7-9 and TRBJ2-5, is DTGVSQNPRHKITKRGQNVTFRCDPISEHNRLYWYRQTLGQGPEFLTYFQNEAQLEKSRLLSDRFSAERPKGSFSTLEIQRTEQGDSAMYLCATGPGQQETQYFGPGTRLLVL.

The chain employs TRBV11-2 and TRBJ2-1; 7 bases map to TRBD2. Looked up from germline, CDR1 is SGHAT and CDR2 is FQNNGV. There are 10 residues in the CDR3. The junction had 1 base not matched to a gene; V was cut back by 7 bases and J by 10 bases. The CDR3 here is CASNGREQFF. The DNA of the CDR3 is TGTGCCAGCAACGGGAGGGAGCAGTTCTTC.

V usage is TRBV27 and J usage is TRBJ2-1; perhaps TRBD2 as D (5 bases). This CDR3 is 14 amino acids long. V was cut by 2 bases and J by 10 bases, with 15 bases left in between. The germline V gene encodes CDR1 MNHEY and CDR2 SMNVEV (reference sequence). The CDR3 DNA sequence: TGTGCCAGCAGTTTAGACCCCATTCCGGGGGAGCAGTTCTTC. This gives the protein CASSLDPIPGEQFF.

This clone was picked up one time. This chain links TRBV4-2 with TRBJ2-1, with D tentatively TRBD1 (8 bases). V shed 1 base and J shed 1 base, with 20 bases lying between them. The CDR3 has 19 amino acids. Germline V CDR1 and CDR2: LGHNA, YNFKEQ. CDR3 DNA: TGTGCCAGCAGCCAAGCCGGTGGAGCGGGACAGGCATCCTACAATGAGCAGTTCTTC. Its protein is CASSQAGGAGQASYNEQFF.

The chain couples TRBV6-5 to TRBJ2-5; no firm D call. V was trimmed by 8 bases and J by 1 base, leaving 8 bases between them. The length of the CDR3 is 12 residues. Germline values: CDR1 MNHEY, CDR2 SVGAGI. The CDR3 reads CASLGFQETQYF. DNA for the CDR3: TGTGCCAGCCTCGGTTTCCAAGAGACCCAGTACTTC.

To note about this clone: Different DNA sequences within this sample yield the same CDR3. V and J are TRBV20-1 and TRBJ2-7, with D tentatively TRBD2 (6 bases). Per germline, CDR1 DFQATT and CDR2 SNEGSKA (reference sequence). This CDR3 contains 11 residues. V lost 5 bases and J lost 2, with 7 bases in between. The chain's CDR3 is CSAGGTYEQYF. The CDR3 nucleotides read TGCAGTGCTGGCGGGACCTACGAGCAGTACTTC.

CDR3 nucleotides: TGTGCCAGCAGCTTAGATGTGGCAGCCCCAGGGGGGTATACGCAGTATTTT. The encoded protein is CASSLDVAAPGGYTQYF. The rearrangement joins TRBV11-2 to TRBJ2-3, with D maybe TRBD1 (7 bases). Germline V CDR1 and CDR2: SGHAT, FQNNGV. The CDR3 is made up of 17 amino acids. V lost 0 bases and J lost 7, with 20 bases in between.

The CDR3 coding sequence is TGTGCCAGTAGGACAGGGTTAGGCACTGAAGCTTTCTTT. Its protein product is CASRTGLGTEAFF. V usage is TRBV19 and J usage is TRBJ1-1, with 7 bases fitting TRBD1. Unmatched junction bases numbered 5, after V lost 6 bases and J lost 4 bases. This CDR3 region has 13 residues. Germline lookup yields CDR1 LNHDA and CDR2 SQIVND (reference sequence).

This chain connects TRBV7-2 to TRBJ2-5, with 13 positions matching TRBD2. Germline V gives CDR1 SGHTA, CDR2 FQGNSA. The trim removed 5 bases at V and 2 bases at J, leaving 8 bases unmatched. The CDR3 length is 17 residues. The CDR3 here is CASSQTSGGPGQETQYF. CDR3 bases: TGTGCCAGCAGCCAGACTAGCGGGGGGCCGGGGCAAGAGACCCAGTACTTC.

The chain joins TRBV7-3 to TRBJ1-2; TRBD1 is a possible D gene (6 bases). CDR3 size: 13 residues. Germline loops: CDR1 SGHTA, CDR2 FQGTGA. The V gene lost 3 bases and the J gene lost 8 bases, with 13 bases spanning the gap. CDR3 nucleotide sequence: TGTGCCAGCAGCTTGGATGGGACACTCGGCTACACCTTC. It encodes CASSLDGTLGYTF.

V is TRBV21-1 and J is TRBJ1-5; TRBD1, the table's D call, was not compared with the DNA. TRBV21-1 is assigned pseudogene status. CDR3 length equals 18 residues. CDR3 DNA: TGTGCCAGCAGCAAAGTCCCTTTTGTGGACAGGGTCAATCAGCCCCAGCATTTT. It yields the protein CASSKVPFVDRVNQPQHF.

The chain recombines TRBV4-3 with TRBJ2-5; 14 nucleotides line up with TRBD2. CDR1 LGHNA and CDR2 YSLEER come from the germline V gene. The CDR3 length is 17 residues. V was pared by 5 bases and J by 3 bases, with 8 bases of the junction left unmatched. The CDR3 is CASSRGLAGAGEETQYF. CDR3 nucleotides: TGCGCCAGCAGCAGGGGACTAGCGGGGGCCGGGGAAGAGACCCAGTACTTC.

The rearrangement uses TRBV6-6 and TRBJ1-5; D is perhaps TRBD1 (5 bases). V lost 4 bases and J lost 0, with 7 bases in between. The germline CDR1 and CDR2 sequences are MNHNY and SVGAGI (reference sequence). The CDR3 sequence is 14 residues long. The CDR3 loop is CASSLTDSNQPQHF. The CDR3 DNA sequence: TGTGCCAGCAGTTTGACAGATAGCAATCAGCCCCAGCATTTT.

The rearrangement links TRBV30 to TRBJ2-1; 12 bases are a match to TRBD2. The CDR3 runs 13 residues. V was clipped by 1 base and J by 15 bases; unmatched bases: 7. CDR1 GTSNPN and CDR2 SVGIG come from the germline V gene (reference sequence). DNA for the CDR3: TGTGCCTGGAGTGGCCTAGCGGGGGGGCCTAGGTTCTTC. This gives the protein CAWSGLAGGPRFF.

CDR3 in amino acids: CASSVGNTGTGLLRTGSYNEQFF. The CDR3 DNA is TGTGCCAGCAGCGTGGGGAACACCGGGACAGGCCTACTGCGTACGGGATCCTACAATGAGCAGTTCTTC. This chain connects TRBV9 to TRBJ2-1; 8 positions match TRBD1. V dropped 2 bases and J dropped 1; count of bases not matched to a gene: 26. Germline CDR1 is SGDLS and CDR2 is YYNGEE. This CDR3 region has 23 residues.

The sample holds one count of this clone. The V and J genes are TRBV18 and TRBJ2-3, with D unresolved. The CDR3 is 14 residues long. Trimming took 6 bases from V and 3 from J, leaving 13 bases between them. Per germline, CDR1 KGHSH and CDR2 LQKENI. The CDR3 nucleotides are TGTGCCAGCTCTCTCTTTGCGGTTACAGATACGCAGTATTTT. It yields the protein CASSLFAVTDTQYF.

CDR3 loop: CASRLRTGGLSYEQYF. The CDR3 region has the DNA TGTGCAAGTCGCTTACGGACAGGGGGTCTCTCCTACGAGCAGTACTTC. This rearrangement joins TRBV12-2 to TRBJ2-7; whether TRBD1, the table's D call, matches the DNA was not checked. TRBV12-2 corresponds to a pseudogene. The CDR3 loop spans 16 amino acids.